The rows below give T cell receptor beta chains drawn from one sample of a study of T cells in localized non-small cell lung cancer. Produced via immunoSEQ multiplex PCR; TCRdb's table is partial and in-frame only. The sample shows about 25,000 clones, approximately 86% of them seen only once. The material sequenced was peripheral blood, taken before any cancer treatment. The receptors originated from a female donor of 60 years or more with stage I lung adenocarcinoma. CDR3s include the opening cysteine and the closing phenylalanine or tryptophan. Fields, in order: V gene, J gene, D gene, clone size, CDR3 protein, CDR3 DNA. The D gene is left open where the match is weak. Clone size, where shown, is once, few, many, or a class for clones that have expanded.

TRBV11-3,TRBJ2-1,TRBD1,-,CASSPGGQGAANEQFF,TGTGCCAGCAGCCCAGGGGGACAGGGGGCGGCCAATGAGCAGTTCTTC
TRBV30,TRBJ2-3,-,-,CAWSTLTDTQYF,TGTGCCTGGAGTACCCTCACAGATACGCAGTATTTT
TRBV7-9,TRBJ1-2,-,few,CASSPTFGSTIYGYTF,TGTGCCAGCAGCCCTACGTTCGGTTCCACCATCTATGGCTACACCTTC
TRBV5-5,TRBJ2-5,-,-,CASSPGPKDFQETQYF,TGTGCCAGCAGTCCGGGCCCCAAGGACTTCCAAGAGACCCAGTACTTC
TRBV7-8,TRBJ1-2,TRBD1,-,CASSSQDRVAGYTF,TGTGCCAGCAGCTCCCAGGACAGGGTTGCTGGCTACACCTTC
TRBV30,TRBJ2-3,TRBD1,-,CAWSSAGQGGTDTQYF,TGTGCCTGGAGTTCGGCTGGACAGGGTGGGACAGATACGCAGTATTTT
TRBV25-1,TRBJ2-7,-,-,CASSDTYEQYF,TGTGCCAGCAGTGATACTTACGAGCAGTACTTC
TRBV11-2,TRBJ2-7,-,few,CASSLSSGDYEQYF,TGTGCCAGCAGCTTAAGCTCAGGGGATTACGAGCAGTACTTC
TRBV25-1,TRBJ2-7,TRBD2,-,CASSEALGGSSYEQYF,TGTGCCAGCAGTGAAGCCTTGGGAGGGAGCTCCTACGAGCAGTACTTC
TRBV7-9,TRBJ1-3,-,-,CASSLQGTGNTIYF,TGTGCCAGCAGTCTGCAGGGAACTGGAAACACCATATATTTT
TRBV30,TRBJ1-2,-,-,CAWSVRGARGIGYTF,TGTGCCTGGAGTGTACGAGGTGCGAGGGGAATTGGCTACACCTTC
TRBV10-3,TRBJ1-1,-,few,CAIRGTSGRAPVMGTEAFF,TGTGCCATCAGGGGGACTAGCGGGAGGGCCCCGGTCATGGGCACTGAAGCTTTCTTT
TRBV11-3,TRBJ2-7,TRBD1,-,CASSLRQGVGEQYF,TGTGCCAGCAGCCTCAGACAGGGCGTCGGCGAGCAGTACTTC
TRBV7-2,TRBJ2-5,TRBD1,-,CASSLGDRQETQYF,TGTGCCAGCAGCTTAGGGGACAGGCAAGAGACCCAGTACTTC
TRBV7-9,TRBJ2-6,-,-,CASSPNAAGLGANVLTF,TGTGCCAGCAGCCCTAATGCAGCAGGGCTCGGGGCCAACGTCCTGACTTTC
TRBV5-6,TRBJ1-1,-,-,CASSFRTSVGTEAFF,TGTGCCAGCAGCTTCCGTACATCGGTAGGGACTGAAGCTTTCTTT
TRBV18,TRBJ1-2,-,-,CASSLRQAGDGYTF,TGTGCCAGCTCACTCCGACAGGCGGGCGATGGCTACACCTTC
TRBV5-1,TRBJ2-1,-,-,CASSLRDPGYNEQFF,TGCGCCAGCAGCTTGAGGGACCCAGGCTACAATGAGCAGTTCTTC
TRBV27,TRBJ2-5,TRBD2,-,CASSSLTSGKETQYF,TGTGCCAGCAGTTCCCTGACTAGCGGAAAAGAGACCCAGTACTTC
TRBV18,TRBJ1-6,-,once,CASSAMESPLHF,TGTGCCAGCTCAGCGATGGAGTCACCCCTCCACTTT
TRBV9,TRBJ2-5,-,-,CASSVRVGGQETQYF,TGTGCCAGCAGCGTGAGAGTCGGGGGCCAAGAGACCCAGTACTTC
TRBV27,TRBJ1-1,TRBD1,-,CASGGQSNTEAFF,TGTGCCAGCGGGGGACAGTCGAACACTGAAGCTTTCTTT
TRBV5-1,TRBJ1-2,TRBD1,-,CASSPRTDRAHGYTF,TGCGCCAGCAGCCCTCGAACTGACAGGGCCCATGGCTACACCTTC
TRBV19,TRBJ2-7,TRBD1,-,CASSLTGGDSYEQYF,TGTGCCAGTAGTTTGACAGGGGGCGACTCCTACGAGCAGTACTTC
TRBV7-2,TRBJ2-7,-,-,CASSLQGGGTLASYEQYF,TGTGCCAGCAGCTTACAGGGGGGCGGGACCTTAGCAAGCTACGAGCAGTACTTC
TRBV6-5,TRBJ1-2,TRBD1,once,CAARGLDYGYTF,TGTGCCGCGAGGGGGCTCGACTATGGCTACACCTTC
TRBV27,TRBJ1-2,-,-,CASSFSGGDYGYTF,TGTGCCAGCAGTTTCTCCGGGGGCGACTATGGCTACACCTTC
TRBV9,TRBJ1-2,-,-,CASNIGTNYGYTF,TGTGCCAGCAATATAGGAACTAACTATGGCTACACCTTC
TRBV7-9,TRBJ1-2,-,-,CASSLDGADYGYTF,TGTGCCAGCAGCTTAGATGGGGCAGACTATGGCTACACCTTC
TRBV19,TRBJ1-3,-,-,CASSLRGANSGNTIYF,TGTGCCAGTTCCCTAAGGGGGGCAAACTCTGGAAACACCATATATTTT
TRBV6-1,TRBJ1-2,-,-,CAFQREGNYGYTF,TGTGCTTTTCAGAGGGAGGGGAACTATGGCTACACCTTC
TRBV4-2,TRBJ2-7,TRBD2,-,CASSQVSSGNSYEQYF,TGTGCCAGCAGCCAAGTCTCTAGCGGAAACTCCTACGAGCAGTACTTC
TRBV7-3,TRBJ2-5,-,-,CASSPSGGPQETQYF,TGTGCCAGCAGCCCTTCCGGCGGGCCTCAAGAGACCCAGTACTTC
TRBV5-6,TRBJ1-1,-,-,CASSQLTHALQGTEAFF,TGTGCCAGCAGCCAACTCACCCACGCACTACAAGGCACTGAAGCTTTCTTT
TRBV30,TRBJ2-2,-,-,CAWNYEGSTGELFF,TGTGCCTGGAATTATGAGGGTAGCACCGGGGAGCTGTTTTTT
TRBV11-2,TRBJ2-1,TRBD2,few,CASSLGLAGVGNEQFF,TGTGCCAGCAGCTTAGGACTAGCGGGAGTAGGCAATGAGCAGTTCTTC
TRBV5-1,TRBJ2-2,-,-,CASSVAGSNTGELFF,TGCGCCAGCAGTGTTGCGGGATCGAACACCGGGGAGCTGTTTTTT
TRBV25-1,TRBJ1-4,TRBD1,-,CASSIPSGTGGKKLFF,TGTGCCAGCAGTATACCCTCAGGGACAGGGGGTAAAAAACTGTTTTTT
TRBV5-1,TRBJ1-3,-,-,CASSLGQQAGNTIYF,TGCGCCAGCAGCTTGGGACAGCAAGCTGGAAACACCATATATTTT
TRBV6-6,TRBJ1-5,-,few,CASGKWWNQPQHF,TGTGCCAGCGGCAAATGGTGGAATCAGCCCCAGCATTTT
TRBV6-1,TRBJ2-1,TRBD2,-,CASTSGGPYNEQFF,TGTGCCAGCACTAGCGGGGGCCCTTACAATGAGCAGTTCTTC
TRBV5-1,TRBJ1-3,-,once,CASSSMSGGSSGNTIYF,TGCGCCAGCAGCTCGATGTCGGGGGGCTCCTCTGGAAACACCATATATTTT
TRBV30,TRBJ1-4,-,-,CAWSSGNGAGSVEKLFF,TGTGCCTGGAGCTCCGGCAACGGGGCAGGGTCCGTCGAGAAACTGTTTTTT
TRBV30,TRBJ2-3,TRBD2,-,CAWRRPGALGLGTDTQYF,TGTGCCTGGAGAAGGCCGGGGGCACTGGGACTAGGCACAGATACGCAGTATTTT
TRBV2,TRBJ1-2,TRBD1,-,CASSARDRLVGYTF,TGTGCCAGCAGTGCCCGGGACAGGCTTGTCGGCTACACCTTC
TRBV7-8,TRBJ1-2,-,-,CASSLLAALGYTF,TGTGCCAGCAGCTTATTGGCAGCACTTGGCTACACCTTC
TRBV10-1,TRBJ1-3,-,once,CASLGPASSGNTIYF,TGCGCCAGCCTAGGACCAGCAAGCTCTGGAAACACCATATATTTT
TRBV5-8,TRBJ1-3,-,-,CASSLEGYSGNTIYF,TGTGCCAGCAGCTTGGAAGGGTACTCTGGAAACACCATATATTTT
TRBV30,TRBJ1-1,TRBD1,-,CAWSVTGDTEAFF,TGTGCCTGGAGTGTAACAGGGGACACTGAAGCTTTCTTT
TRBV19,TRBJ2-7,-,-,CASSEKDRRSYEQYF,TGTGCCAGTAGTGAGAAGGACAGACGATCCTACGAGCAGTACTTC
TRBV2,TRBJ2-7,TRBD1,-,CASSGRLGAGGEKQYF,TGTGCCAGCAGTGGTCGTCTCGGGGCAGGGGGAGAGAAGCAGTACTTC
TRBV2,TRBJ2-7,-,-,CASSDRFNYEQYF,TGTGCCAGCAGTGATAGGTTCAACTACGAGCAGTACTTC
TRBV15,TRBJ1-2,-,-,CATSRDTQGSYGYTF,TGTGCCACCAGCAGAGATACCCAGGGGAGCTATGGCTACACCTTC
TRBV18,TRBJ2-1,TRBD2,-,CASSHQAGGLYNEQFF,TGTGCCAGCTCACACCAAGCGGGAGGGCTTTACAATGAGCAGTTCTTC
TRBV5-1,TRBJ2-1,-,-,CASSLGTSLVNEQFF,TGCGCCAGCAGCTTGGGGACGTCTTTGGTCAATGAGCAGTTCTTC
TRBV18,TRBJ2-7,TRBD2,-,CASSPPTGGTSSYEQYF,TGTGCCAGCTCACCACCGACTGGAGGGACTAGCTCCTACGAGCAGTACTTC
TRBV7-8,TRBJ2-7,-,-,CASSRNAGDGRYEQYF,TGTGCCAGCAGCCGCAACGCAGGGGATGGTCGTTACGAGCAGTACTTC